Following are 17 T cell receptor beta chains from one sample sequenced in a study of CD8+ T cells in alopecia areata (dated by TCRdb to 2017 to 2018). The library was obtained by the immunoSEQ multiplex PCR assay. RNA was extracted from all samples and reverse transcribed into cDNA as template for TCR sequencing. TCRdb holds this immuneACCESS table with in-frame rearrangements only. Some clones are missing; in checked studies, unresolved V genes explain under half, and the rest has no known cause. Across this sample there are around 86,000 clones, with 70% to 80% seen only once. Together, the top ten hold around 16% of the sample. Reading the label with the study, this specimen's treatment or condition is: oral pan-JAK inhibitor, 5-10 mg twice daily. The specimen was CD8+ T cells sorted from blood, collected at approximately week 45, from a patient treated with tofacitinib. The receptors shown here come from a human donor with alopecia areata.

The rearrangement joins TRBV4-3 to TRBJ2-3; TRBD2 matches 7 bases. The trim removed 0 bases at V and 7 bases at J, leaving 7 bases unmatched. Germline V gene lookup returns CDR1 LGHNA and CDR2 YSLEER. The length of the CDR3 is 15 residues. The CDR3 nucleotides are TGCGCCAGCAGCCAAGATAGGCAGGGAGGGTATACGCAGTATTTT. It yields the protein CASSQDRQGGYTQYF.

The V gene is TRBV5-1, the J gene TRBJ2-7; weak D call: TRBD1 (5 bases). Germline V gene lookup returns CDR1 SGHRS and CDR2 YFSETQ. V was clipped by 0 bases and J by 6 bases, with 10 bases between them. The CDR3 is 13 amino acids. The CDR3 loop reads CASSLERGSEQYF. The CDR3, as DNA: TGCGCCAGCAGCTTGGAAAGGGGTAGCGAGCAGTACTTC.

V is TRBV9 and J is TRBJ2-5; a possible D gene is TRBD1 (5 bases). CDR3 length equals 15 residues. CDR1 and CDR2 (germline): SGDLS, YYNGEE. Trimming took 2 bases from V and 5 from J, leaving 16 bases between them. CDR3: CASSVGQGGRETQYF. CDR3 nucleotides: TGTGCCAGCAGCGTCGGCCAGGGTGGGCGTGAGACCCAGTACTTC.

V gene TRBV6-5 combines with J gene TRBJ1-1; D may be TRBD1 (6 bases). The CDR3 length is 12 residues. Germline CDR1 and CDR2: MNHEY and SVGAGI. Trimming left V 5 bases short and J 7 bases short, with 11 bases between. The CDR3 nucleotides are TGTGCCAGCAGTCCAGGAGGGGGTGAAGCTTTCTTT. It codes for CASSPGGGEAFF.

The rearrangement joins TRBV14 to TRBJ2-7; D remains unclear. The CDR3 covers 13 residues. V lost 0 bases, J lost 2 bases, and 5 bases lay in between. CDR1 is SGHDN, CDR2 FVKESK, per germline. DNA of the CDR3: TGTGCCAGCAGCCAAGAGGCTACCTACGAGCAGTACTTC. As protein: CASSQEATYEQYF. Combining the CDR3 with reference TRBV14 and TRBJ2-7 gives the whole variable domain EAGVTQFPSHSVIEKGQTVTLRCDPISGHDNLYWYRRVMGKEIKFLLHFVKESKQDESGMPNNRFLAERTGGTYSTLKVQPAELEDSGVYFCASSQEATYEQYFGPGTRLTVT.

The chain has TRBV7-9 and TRBJ1-1, with D unclear. CDR1 and CDR2 from the germline V gene are SEHNR and FQNEAQ (reference sequence). Trimming stripped 5 bases from V and 8 bases from J, with 12 bases between. This CDR3 has 12 amino acids. DNA of the CDR3: TGTGCCAGCAGCCAAGGAGGGAGCGAAGCTTTCTTT. Amino acids: CASSQGGSEAFF.

The CDR3 DNA reads as TGTGCCACCGGGGGCTCGGATTCACCCCTCCACTTT. This encodes CATGGSDSPLHF. The chain combines TRBV7-3 with TRBJ1-6, with D possibly TRBD1 on 6 matching bases. Trimming left V 10 bases short and J 8 bases short, with 12 bases between. CDR1 is SGHTA and CDR2 is FQGTGA in the germline V gene. There are 12 residues in the CDR3.

The chain carries TRBV27 and TRBJ2-6, with D uncertain. V was clipped by 4 bases and J by 5 bases, with 6 bases between them. Per the germline V gene, CDR1 is MNHEY and CDR2 is SMNVEV (reference sequence). CDR3 size: 13 residues. The CDR3 DNA is TGTGCCAGCAGTTCCAGGCGGGCCAACGTCCTGACTTTC. Residues: CASSSRRANVLTF.

The chain employs TRBV7-2 and TRBJ2-5; D remains ambiguous. The CDR3 covers 13 residues. CDR1 is SGHTA and CDR2 is FQGNSA in the germline V gene. Trimming left V 5 bases short and J 5 bases short, with 12 bases between. The CDR3 bases are TGTGCCAGCAGCCCCGAGAGGCCGGAGACCCAGTACTTC. This translates into CASSPERPETQYF.

V and J are TRBV5-6 and TRBJ2-1, with a weak D call TRBD2 (5 bases). Per germline, CDR1 SGHDT and CDR2 YYEEEE. This CDR3 region has 12 residues. V was trimmed by 4 bases and J by 5 bases, leaving 7 bases between them. The chain's CDR3 is CASSRGHNEQFF. The CDR3 coding sequence is TGTGCCAGCAGCCGAGGGCACAATGAGCAGTTCTTC.

The J gene is TRBJ1-2, the V gene TRBV4-3; possible D gene TRBD1, 5 bases. The ends were cut back, 4 bases at V and 0 bases at J, with 9 bases in the middle. The CDR3 is made up of 14 amino acids. Germline CDR1 LGHNA, CDR2 YSLEER. CDR3 region: CASSPGTANYGYTF. The CDR3 DNA follows: TGCGCCAGCAGCCCCGGGACGGCTAACTATGGCTACACCTTC.

The chain carries TRBV9 and TRBJ1-2; 12 positions agree with TRBD1. Germline loops: CDR1 SGDLS, CDR2 YYNGEE. This CDR3 region has 18 residues. The V gene end was trimmed by 4 bases and the J gene end by 4 bases; junction bases not matched to a gene: 14. CDR3 loop: CASSPQGTGGHTPYGYTF. The CDR3, as DNA: TGTGCCAGCAGCCCTCAGGGGACAGGGGGCCATACCCCCTATGGCTACACCTTC.

The J gene is TRBJ2-5, the V gene TRBV7-2; TRBD2 matches 9 bases. Germline assignment: CDR1 SGHTA and CDR2 FQGNSA. This CDR3 region has 18 residues. The J segment lost 3 bases and the V segment lost 1 base, leaving 12 bases of the junction unmatched. The DNA of the CDR3 is TGTGCCAGCAGCTTAGGGACACGGGCGGGGGGGACGGAAGAGACCCAGTACTTC. It translates to CASSLGTRAGGTEETQYF.

The chain employs TRBV29-1 and TRBJ2-5; perhaps TRBD2 as D (5 bases). Germline CDR1 reads SQVTM; CDR2 reads ANQGSEA. V was shortened by 4 bases and J by 4 bases, with 7 bases between the two germline ends. The CDR3 runs 11 residues. CDR3 in DNA: TGCAGCGTTGTAGGAGGAGAGACCCAGTACTTC. Its translation is CSVVGGETQYF.

The V gene is TRBV30, the J gene TRBJ1-1, with TRBD1 identical over 7 bases. V trimming: 5 bases; J trimming: 1 base; junction bases outside the gene matches: 4. CDR3 size: 13 residues. The germline CDR1 and CDR2 sequences are GTSNPN and SVGIG (reference sequence). CDR3 in DNA: TGTGCCTGGGCCCGGGACAGGAACACTGAAGCTTTCTTT. Residues: CAWARDRNTEAFF. Together with reference TRBV30 and TRBJ1-1, the CDR3 gives the full variable domain: SQTIHQWPATLVQPVGSPLSLECTVEGTSNPNLYWYRQAAGRGLQLLFYSVGIGQISSEVPQNLSASRPQDRQFILSSKKLLLSDSGFYLCAWARDRNTEAFFGQGTRLTVV.

The chain joins TRBV5-1 to TRBJ2-3; tentatively, D is TRBD1 (5 bases). From germline, CDR1 is SGHRS and CDR2 YFSETQ. The CDR3 covers 15 residues. V was shortened by 0 bases and J by 1 base, with 9 bases between the two germline ends. The CDR3 spells CASSLEGIRTDTQYF. In DNA, the CDR3 is TGCGCCAGCAGCTTGGAGGGGATTCGCACAGATACGCAGTATTTT.

This chain connects TRBV6-5 to TRBJ2-7; TRBD1 or TRBD2 may be the D gene (5 bases each). Germline V lookup: CDR1 MNHEY, CDR2 SVGAGI. V was pared by 5 bases and J by 6 bases, with 11 bases between. This CDR3 has 12 residues. The DNA for the CDR3 is TGTGCCAGCAGTACTGGGACGCTCGAGCAGTACTTC. Translated, it gives CASSTGTLEQYF.